The present T cell receptor beta chain was sequenced within a study of cytomegalovirus exposure and HLA in healthy donors. Germline V gene lookup returns CDR1 SEHNR and CDR2 FQNEAQ (reference sequence). CDR3 length: 16 residues. V lost 0 bases, J lost 7 bases, and 7 bases stayed unmatched. Both 60 Vbeta primers and 13 Jbeta primers went into the PCR. Clones were sequenced by immunoSEQ multiplex PCR, and TCRdb holds only the in-frame ones, with some missing. The sample has some 190,000 clones, 75% to 90% seen once; the top ten hold roughly 0.32%. The clonotype originates from a woman younger than 45 in good health and CMV-seronegative. The sample taken for sequencing was PBMCs. The chain joins TRBV7-9 to TRBJ2-1, with TRBD2 matching 9 bases. CDR3 nucleotide sequence: TGTGCCAGCAGCTTAGCGTTCGGACTAGCGTATAATGAGCAGTTCTTC. Protein product: CASSLAFGLAYNEQFF.